This TCR beta chain originates from a study of CD8 T cells in Susac syndrome. Purification of the CD8+ and CD4+ T cells relied on negative isolation, and TEMRA cells underwent FACS enrichment. Worth noting for this clonotype: The antigen is unknown.

Broader study findings: The CD4+ T cell repertoires of Susac syndrome were found to show no clonal expansion.

The RNA input was roughly 0.45 to 1 ug, and it was reverse transcribed with random hexamers. TCRdb recomputed calls from the immunoSEQ multiplex PCR reads with MiXCR, one row per CDR3 protein. The sample lists about 240,000 distinct CDR3 sequences; 90% to 97% were seen once. V shed 3 bases and J shed 3 bases, with 9 bases lying between them. This CDR3 is 14 amino acids long. This TCR was recovered from a human donor with Susac syndrome. The specimen sequenced was CD4+ T cells from PBMCs. V usage is TRBV12-3 or TRBV12-4 and J usage is TRBJ1-5; TRBD1 is a possible D gene (6 bases). The chain's CDR3 is CASSFRGHNQPQHF. DNA for the CDR3: TGTGCCAGCAGTTTCAGGGGCCACAATCAGCCCCAGCATTTT.